The 20 T cell receptor beta chains in this list originate from one sample, sequenced in a study of T cells expressing NK-cell markers. TCRdb reanalyzed the 5' RACE reads, giving one entry per CDR3 protein sequence and no DNA. The sample has about half a million distinct CDR3 sequences; the top ten hold approximately 1.4%. Sequencing used blood T cells: a sorted CD56 or NKG2C T cell subset, CD4+ or CD8+ T cells, or bulk PBMC T cells (not recorded which). These receptors came from a woman aged 45 to 65 in good health.

The genes are TRBV11-2 and TRBJ2-3; the D call from TCRdb, TRBD2, cannot be confirmed without DNA. The CDR3 has 17 residues. CDR1 is SGHAT and CDR2 is FQNNGV in the germline V gene. CDR3 amino acids: CASSTRMTSGIPDTQYF. The complete variable domain, with remaining parts taken from reference TRBV11-2 and TRBJ2-3, reads EAGVAQSPRYKIIEKRQSVAFWCNPISGHATLYWYQQILGQGPKLLIQFQNNGVVDDSQLPKDRFSAERLKGVDSTLKIQPAKLEDSAVYLCASSTRMTSGIPDTQYFGPGTRLTVL.

The chain links TRBV12-3 or TRBV12-4 to TRBJ1-1; without DNA, the TCRdb call of TRBD1 cannot be checked. The CDR3 runs 13 residues. The CDR3 region is CASSAGTNTEAFF.

This chain connects TRBV5-6 to TRBJ2-1. In germline, CDR1 is SGHDT, CDR2 YYEEEE. The CDR3 is 14 amino acids. The CDR3 protein is CASKANSRYNEQFF.

The CDR3 loop reads CATSDGSQPQHF. The chain employs TRBV24-1 and TRBJ1-5. The CDR3 spans 12 residues. Germline CDR1 KGHDR, CDR2 SFDVKD.

This rearrangement joins TRBV5-1 to TRBJ2-7. The CDR3 runs to 16 residues. Germline CDR1 reads SGHRS; CDR2 reads YFSETQ. CDR3 loop: CASSLAKTSTPYEQYF.

The chain has TRBV24-1 and TRBJ1-1. CDR1 KGHDR and CDR2 SFDVKD come from the germline V gene. The CDR3 sequence is 15 residues long. The CDR3 loop is CATSDGTGGRAEAFF.

The rearrangement links TRBV4-2 to TRBJ2-2; as DNA is missing, the TRBD1 call by TCRdb cannot be tested. The CDR3 spans 15 residues. Germline-derived CDR1 and CDR2 are LGHNA and YNFKEQ. CDR3: CASSQVEGVAGELFF.

The rearrangement links TRBV12-3 or TRBV12-4 to TRBJ1-1; TCRdb lists TRBD1, though no DNA is available to test this call. CDR3 length: 11 amino acids. CDR3 sequence: CASSQDREAFF.

The rearrangement links TRBV12-3 or TRBV12-4 to TRBJ2-1. The CDR3 runs to 12 residues. The chain's CDR3 is CARLVTYNEQFF.

The chain employs TRBV7-2 and TRBJ2-1. Germline V lookup: CDR1 SGHTA, CDR2 FQGNSA. The CDR3 is 15 amino acids. CDR3 loop: CASSLARSAYNEQFF.

V usage is TRBV7-3 and J usage is TRBJ2-5. CDR1 SGHTA and CDR2 FQGTGA come from the germline V gene. The CDR3 runs 14 residues. The chain's CDR3 is CASSLSGFYETQYF.

CDR3 sequence: CASSLSWAGPTNTGELFF. V gene TRBV5-1 combines with J gene TRBJ2-2; there is no DNA to check the TCRdb D call of TRBD1. CDR1 is SGHRS, CDR2 YFSETQ, per germline. The CDR3 sequence is 18 residues long. The whole variable domain, filled in from reference TRBV5-1 and TRBJ2-2, reads KAGVTQTPRYLIKTRGQQVTLSCSPISGHRSVSWYQQTPGQGLQFLFEYFSETQRNKGNFPGRFSGRQFSNSRSEMNVSTLELGDSALYLCASSLSWAGPTNTGELFFGEGSRLTVL.

This chain's CDR3 is CASSVPSGSGDEQFF. This sequence joins TRBV9 and TRBJ2-1; with no DNA, the TCRdb D assignment of TRBD2 cannot be verified. Germline V lookup: CDR1 SGDLS, CDR2 YYNGEE. The CDR3 runs to 15 residues. The variable domain in full, completed from reference TRBV9 and TRBJ2-1, reads DSGVTQTPKHLITATGQRVTLRCSPRSGDLSVYWYQQSLDQGLQFLIQYYNGEERAKGNILERFSAQQFPDLHSELNLSSLELGDSALYFCASSVPSGSGDEQFFGPGTRLTVL.

The chain is built from TRBV12-3 or TRBV12-4 and TRBJ2-1. The CDR3 has 14 amino acids. The CDR3 here is CASRERIGLNEQFF.

The V and J genes are TRBV20-1 and TRBJ2-1; as DNA is missing, the TRBD2 call by TCRdb cannot be tested. The CDR3 contains 17 residues. Per germline, CDR1 DFQATT and CDR2 SNEGSKA (reference sequence). The CDR3 here is CSAPKPTAAGLKNEQFF.

The rearrangement uses TRBV11-3 and TRBJ2-3; TCRdb selects TRBD2, and the lack of DNA leaves this call unchecked. The CDR3 runs to 17 residues. Looked up from germline, CDR1 is SGHNT and CDR2 is YENEEA. CDR3 sequence reads: CASSDPWEVASTDTQYF.

The chain is built from TRBV5-1 and TRBJ2-6; TCRdb designates TRBD1, a call that cannot be tested without DNA. Germline V CDR1 and CDR2: SGHRS, YFSETQ. This CDR3 is 16 amino acids long. CDR3 in amino acids: CASSLVGGAGANVLTF.

The V gene is TRBV10-3, the J gene TRBJ2-2; TCRdb's D call, TRBD1, is unchecked because there is no DNA. This CDR3 is built from 14 residues. Looked up from germline, CDR1 is ENHRY and CDR2 is SYGVKD. The CDR3 loop reads CAISELQGTGELFF.

This chain uses TRBV11-2 with TRBJ2-2; the TRBD1 assignment by TCRdb is unverifiable without DNA. CDR3 length equals 16 residues. Germline CDR1 is SGHAT and CDR2 is FQNNGV. The CDR3 spells CASSLGGTANTGELFF.

This chain uses TRBV27 with TRBJ2-3; as DNA is missing, the TRBD1 call by TCRdb cannot be tested. There are 14 residues in the CDR3. Germline V gene sequence: CDR1 MNHEY, CDR2 SMNVEV (reference sequence). The CDR3: CASSTTGGTDTQYF.